This paragraph covers one T cell receptor beta chain sequence. Its antigen remains unknown. The sample belongs to a study of regulatory T cells in long-lasting Graves disease. Time point given: persistent/refractory GD, antithyroid drugs over 5 years with positive TRAb. Making the TCR library involved RNA that had been extracted from PBMCs. CDR3 length: 15 residues. J lost 6 bases, V lost 5 bases, and 9 bases had no gene match. With iRepertoire HTBI primers and Arm-PCR of CDR3 regions, TCR beta libraries were built. TCRdb analysed the multiplex PCR reads with MiXCR anew, one entry per CDR3 protein. The sample includes more than 650,000 distinct CDR3 sequences, roughly 30% of them seen just once. Overall study results and limits: Persistent patients shared more public clonotypes (under 3,000) than newly diagnosed patients (roughly 960). Patients with persistent Graves' had lower TCR diversity than newly diagnosed patients.

The receptor comes from a female donor with Graves disease. The input for sequencing was peripheral blood mononuclear cells (PBMCs), taken when the disease was refractory, from a patient treated with antithyroid drugs. The chain combines TRBV12-3 or TRBV12-4 with TRBJ1-4, with 7 nucleotides matching TRBD1. This chain's CDR3 is CASSLAGGWDEKLFF. In nucleotides, the CDR3 is TGTGCCAGCAGTCTCGCAGGGGGGTGGGATGAAAAACTGTTTTTT.